This TCR beta chain appears in the sequencing data of a study of blood T cell repertoires in COVID-19. Turning to the study itself: Whether acute or convalescent, the COVID-19 samples came from the United States, Italy and Spain. In each case, the material was cDNA or gDNA derived from T cells, B-cell-depleted T cells, or PBMCs.

Original handling: Researchers report that nucleated cell counts were estimated from reference gene primer amplification. Libraries were prepared by immunoSEQ multiplex PCR; TCRdb keeps only in-frame clonotypes and omits some of them. V and J calls and clone size are given by that table; D and trimming were obtained from the DNA. The sample yields some 240,000 clones, roughly four fifths seen once. J was trimmed by 7 bases and V by 2 bases; bases with no gene match: 16. The CDR3 sequence is 17 residues long. CDR1 is MDHEN and CDR2 is SYDVKM in the germline V gene. Source material: peripheral blood. The chain joins TRBV28 to TRBJ1-2; 7 bases match TRBD1. The clonotype was recovered from a woman at least 80 years old with acute or convalescent COVID-19. CDR3 in amino acids: CASSLRGGGQTVGGYTF. CDR3 DNA: TGTGCCAGCAGTTTACGAGGGGGCGGACAAACAGTTGGTGGCTACACCTTC.